This T cell receptor (beta chain) was identified during a study of beta chain features in type 1 diabetes. This clone has more than one count but fewer than ten. Expressed TCRB transcripts were sequenced after all isolated RNA was converted to cDNA. Sequenced by immunoSEQ multiplex PCR; TCRdb stores in-frame clones only, minus some. This table holds around 500,000 clones, 9.5% to 12% found once. The V gene's germline CDR1 is LGHNA and CDR2 YSLEER. The CDR3 covers 18 residues. Trimming took 2 bases from V and 1 from J, leaving 18 bases between them. The specimen was naive CD4+ T cells from blood. The chain uses TRBV4-3 and TRBJ2-1; D is tentatively TRBD1 or TRBD2 (5 bases each). This clonotype originated in a woman under 30 in good health. The CDR3 region is CASSQRLRDPSSYNEQFF. The DNA of the CDR3 is TGCGCCAGCAGCCAAAGACTTCGGGACCCCTCGTCCTACAATGAGCAGTTCTTC.